These T cell receptor beta chains were read from a single sample in a study of blood T cell repertoires in COVID-19. Clones were read by immunoSEQ multiplex PCR, and TCRdb kept only the in-frame ones, dropping some. The table has about 480,000 clones, 85% to 90% seen once. Specimen: peripheral blood. Every receptor here comes from a woman aged 45-65 years with COVID-19, enrolled during active disease. Each CDR3 is given with its conserved first and last residue. D genes are given only for firm matches. Only part of the rows carry a size: once, few, many, or a class if the clone is expanded.

d_call j_call clone_size v_call cdr3_aa cdr3_nt
- TRBJ2-7 - TRBV7-9 CASSLTDEQYF TGTGCCAGCAGCTTGACAGACGAGCAGTACTTC
- TRBJ1-2 - TRBV4-1 CASSLPPGMPNGYTF TGCGCCAGCAGCCTCCCCCCCGGGATGCCAAATGGCTACACCTTC
TRBD1 TRBJ1-4 - TRBV12-5 CASGQGQGFEKLFF TGTGCTAGTGGTCAGGGACAGGGGTTTGAGAAACTGTTTTTT
TRBD1 TRBJ1-5 - TRBV6-5 CASGGGYEGQPQHF TGTGCCAGCGGAGGGGGCTACGAGGGGCAGCCCCAGCATTTT
TRBD1 TRBJ1-2 - TRBV4-1 CASSQEGTGGINYGYTF TGCGCCAGCAGCCAAGAAGGGACAGGGGGCATAAACTATGGCTACACCTTC
TRBD2 TRBJ2-7 - TRBV6-5 CASSPGTISSYEQYF TGTGCCAGCAGTCCCGGGACTATCTCCTCCTACGAGCAGTACTTC
- TRBJ2-7 - TRBV10-3 CAISESQRGSPDF TGTGCCATCAGTGAGTCGCAAAGGGGGTCTCCCGACTTC
TRBD1 TRBJ1-2 - TRBV2 CASRSGTGGASGYTF TGTGCCAGCAGGTCCGGGACAGGGGGCGCGTCCGGCTACACCTTC
TRBD1 TRBJ2-7 - TRBV28 CASRRQGRAYEQYF TGTGCCAGCAGAAGACAGGGTCGCGCCTACGAGCAGTACTTC
TRBD1 TRBJ1-2 - TRBV25-1 CASSTQGWGGYTF TGTGCCAGCAGTACACAGGGGTGGGGTGGCTACACCTTC
- TRBJ2-7 - TRBV3-1/TRBV3-2 CASSQDEAHEQYF TGTGCCAGCAGCCAAGATGAAGCCCACGAGCAGTACTTC
- TRBJ2-1 - TRBV3-1/TRBV3-2 CASTSWGRNEQFF TGTGCCAGCACCTCTTGGGGGCGAAATGAGCAGTTCTTC
- TRBJ1-2 - TRBV7-2 CASSLAEAFGYTF TGTGCCAGCAGCTTAGCCGAAGCTTTCGGCTACACCTTC
TRBD1 TRBJ1-2 - TRBV13 CASSLGTGTNYGYTF TGTGCCAGCAGCTTGGGGACAGGTACTAACTATGGCTACACCTTC
- TRBJ1-5 - TRBV30 CAWSSRPGGDQPQHF TGTGCCTGGAGTTCTCGCCCCGGCGGGGATCAGCCCCAGCATTTT
- TRBJ2-7 - TRBV6-5 CASTLLTGLRYEQYF TGTGCCAGCACCCTCCTGACAGGTTTGAGATACGAGCAGTACTTC
- TRBJ1-6 - TRBV6-5 CASRSGTSSPLHF TGTGCCAGCAGGTCCGGGACAAGCTCACCCCTCCACTTT
TRBD1 TRBJ2-7 - TRBV5-1 CASSLEGTGDEQYF TGCGCCAGCAGCTTGGAGGGGACAGGGGACGAGCAGTACTTC
- TRBJ2-1 - TRBV9 CASSVVRGFNSNEQFF TGTGCCAGCAGCGTAGTCAGGGGATTTAATAGCAATGAGCAGTTCTTC
TRBD2 TRBJ2-7 - TRBV19 CASSIRLGLAGRASYEQYF TGTGCCAGTAGTATAAGGCTGGGGCTAGCGGGACGAGCTTCCTACGAGCAGTACTTC
- TRBJ1-3 - TRBV30 CAWSLRSGNTIYF TGTGCCTGGAGTCTGCGCTCTGGAAACACCATATATTTT
TRBD1 TRBJ2-3 - TRBV7-9 CASSLRSGTAATDTQYF TGTGCCAGCAGCTTACGATCCGGGACAGCGGCCACAGATACGCAGTATTTT
TRBD1 TRBJ2-3 - TRBV15 CATSRAGGVNTDTQYF TGTGCCACCAGCAGGGCAGGGGGCGTGAACACAGATACGCAGTATTTT
- TRBJ2-3 - TRBV5-1 CASSPEGNYADTQYF TGCGCCAGCAGCCCGGAGGGGAACTACGCAGATACGCAGTATTTT
TRBD2 TRBJ2-3 - TRBV11-3 CASSLSGGTDTQYF TGTGCCAGCAGCTTAAGCGGGGGCACAGATACGCAGTATTTT
- TRBJ1-1 - TRBV5-1 CASSLAEGTEAFF TGCGCCAGCAGCCTGGCTGAGGGCACTGAAGCTTTCTTT
- TRBJ1-2 once TRBV28 CASSPLPRTVGYGYTF TGTGCCAGCAGCCCACTCCCTCGGACAGTTGGCTATGGCTACACCTTC
- TRBJ1-1 - TRBV29-1 CSVRQGFAEAFF TGCAGCGTGCGCCAGGGGTTCGCTGAAGCTTTCTTT
TRBD1 TRBJ2-2 - TRBV7-9 CASSPGQALGELFF TGTGCCAGCAGCCCCGGACAGGCCCTAGGGGAGCTGTTTTTT
- TRBJ2-7 - TRBV12-3/TRBV12-4 CASSPLGGGEQYF TGTGCCAGCAGCCCACTTGGGGGAGGCGAGCAGTACTTC
TRBD1 TRBJ2-7 - TRBV6-5 CASSPTNRGTYEQYF TGTGCCAGCAGTCCCACAAACAGGGGTACCTACGAGCAGTACTTC
- TRBJ2-3 - TRBV14 CASSQGTWGADTQYF TGTGCCAGCAGCCAAGGGACTTGGGGGGCAGATACGCAGTATTTT
- TRBJ2-5 - TRBV15 CATSRDLGRETQYF TGTGCCACCAGCAGAGATCTAGGTCGAGAGACCCAGTACTTC
TRBD1 TRBJ2-2 few TRBV27 CASRKRQGLSGELFF TGTGCCAGCAGGAAACGACAGGGGTTGAGCGGGGAGCTGTTTTTT
- TRBJ1-5 - TRBV20-1 CSASRRGPNQPQHF TGCAGTGCTAGTCGCAGGGGCCCCAATCAGCCCCAGCATTTT
- TRBJ1-5 - TRBV6-5 CASSRDTRAGPQHF TGTGCCAGCAGCCGAGACACACGCGCGGGGCCCCAGCATTTT
TRBD2 TRBJ2-1 few TRBV6-5 CATLPGGYNEQFF TGTGCCACCCTACCGGGGGGTTACAATGAGCAGTTCTTC
TRBD1 TRBJ2-3 - TRBV3-1/TRBV3-2 CASSQLQGPDTQYF TGTGCCAGCAGCCAACTACAGGGGCCAGATACGCAGTATTTT
- TRBJ1-2 - TRBV6-5 CASTRDSAVSYTF TGTGCCAGCACTCGGGACTCGGCAGTCAGCTACACCTTC
- TRBJ2-1 - TRBV6-4 CASSDAGYPSYNEQFF TGTGCCAGCAGTGATGCGGGCTACCCCTCCTACAATGAGCAGTTCTTC
- TRBJ1-2 - TRBV5-6 CASRSWWATVSYGYTF TGTGCCAGCAGGTCATGGTGGGCTACAGTCTCCTATGGCTACACCTTC